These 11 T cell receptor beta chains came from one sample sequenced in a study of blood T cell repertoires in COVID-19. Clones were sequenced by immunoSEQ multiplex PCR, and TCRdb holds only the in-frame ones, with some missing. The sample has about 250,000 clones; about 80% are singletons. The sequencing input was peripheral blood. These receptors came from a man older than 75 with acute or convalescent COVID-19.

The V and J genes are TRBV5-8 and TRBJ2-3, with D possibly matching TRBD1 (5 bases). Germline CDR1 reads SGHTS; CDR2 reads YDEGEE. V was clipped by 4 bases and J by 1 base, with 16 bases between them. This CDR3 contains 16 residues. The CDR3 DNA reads TGTGCCAGCAGCCTTGGGGATGGGGCCGGCACAGATACGCAGTATTTT. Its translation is CASSLGDGAGTDTQYF.

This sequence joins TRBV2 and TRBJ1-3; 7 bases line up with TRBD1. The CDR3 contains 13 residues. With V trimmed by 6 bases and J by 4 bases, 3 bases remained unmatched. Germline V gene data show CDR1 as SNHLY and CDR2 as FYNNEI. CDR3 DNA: TGTGCCAGCAGAGACAGGGCGGGAAACACCATATATTTT. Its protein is CASRDRAGNTIYF. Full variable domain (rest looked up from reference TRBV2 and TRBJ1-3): EPEVTQTPSHQVTQMGQEVILRCVPISNHLYFYWYRQILGQKVEFLVSFYNNEISEKSEIFDDQFSVERPDGSNFTLKIRSTKLEDSAMYFCASRDRAGNTIYFGEGSWLTVV.

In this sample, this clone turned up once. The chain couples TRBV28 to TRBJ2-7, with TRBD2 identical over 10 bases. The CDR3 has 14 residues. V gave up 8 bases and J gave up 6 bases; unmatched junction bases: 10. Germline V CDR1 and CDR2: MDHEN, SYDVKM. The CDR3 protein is CASELAGTQGEQYF. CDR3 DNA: TGTGCCAGCGAACTAGCGGGGACTCAGGGCGAGCAGTACTTC. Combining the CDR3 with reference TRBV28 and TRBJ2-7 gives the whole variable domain DVKVTQSSRYLVKRTGEKVFLECVQDMDHENMFWYRQDPGLGLRLIYFSYDVKMKEKGDIPEGYSVSREKKERFSLILESASTNQTSMYLCASELAGTQGEQYFGPGTRLTVT.

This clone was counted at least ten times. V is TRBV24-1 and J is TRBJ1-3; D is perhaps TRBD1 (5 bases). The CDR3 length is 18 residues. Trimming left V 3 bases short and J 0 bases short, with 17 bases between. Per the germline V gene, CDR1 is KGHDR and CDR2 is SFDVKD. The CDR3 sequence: CATSDPRGGIFSGNTIYF. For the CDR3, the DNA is TGTGCCACCAGTGATCCCCGGGGGGGGATTTTCTCTGGAAACACCATATATTTT.

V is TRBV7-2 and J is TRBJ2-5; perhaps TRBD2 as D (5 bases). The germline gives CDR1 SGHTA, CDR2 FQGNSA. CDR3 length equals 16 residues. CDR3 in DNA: TGTGACGACCCGCTACACCTAAGGAGGAAGGAAGAGACCCAGTACTTC. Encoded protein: CDDPLHLRRKEETQYF.

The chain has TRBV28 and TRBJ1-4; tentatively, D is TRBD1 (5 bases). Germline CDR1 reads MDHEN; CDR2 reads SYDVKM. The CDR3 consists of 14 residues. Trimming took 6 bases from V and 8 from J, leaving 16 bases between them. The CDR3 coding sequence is TGTGCCAGCAGATCCCCGGGGGTACGGGAAAAACTGTTTTTT. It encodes CASRSPGVREKLFF.

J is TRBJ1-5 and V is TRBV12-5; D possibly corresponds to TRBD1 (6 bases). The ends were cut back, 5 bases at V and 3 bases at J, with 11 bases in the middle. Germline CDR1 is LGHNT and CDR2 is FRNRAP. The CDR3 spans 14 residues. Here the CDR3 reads CASGPGQINQPQHF. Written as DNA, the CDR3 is TGTGCTAGTGGTCCCGGACAGATCAATCAGCCCCAGCATTTT.

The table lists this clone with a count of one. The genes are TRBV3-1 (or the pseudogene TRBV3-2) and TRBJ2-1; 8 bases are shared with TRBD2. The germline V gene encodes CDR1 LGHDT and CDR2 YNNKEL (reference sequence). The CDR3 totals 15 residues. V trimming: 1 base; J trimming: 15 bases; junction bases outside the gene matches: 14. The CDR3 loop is CASSQGSTLREVGFF. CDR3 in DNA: TGTGCCAGCAGCCAAGGGAGCACTTTGCGGGAGGTCGGGTTCTTC.

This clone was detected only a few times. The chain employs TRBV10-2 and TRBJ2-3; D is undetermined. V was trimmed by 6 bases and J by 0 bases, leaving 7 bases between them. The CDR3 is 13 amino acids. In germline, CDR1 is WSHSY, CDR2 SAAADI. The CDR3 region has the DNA TGCGCCAGCAGACATATTAGCACAGATACGCAGTATTTT. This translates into CASRHISTDTQYF.

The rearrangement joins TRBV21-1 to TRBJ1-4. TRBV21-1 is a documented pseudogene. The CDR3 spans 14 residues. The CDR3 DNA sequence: TGTGCCAGCAGCCCCCTGGAGGGACGGGAAAAACTGTTTTTT. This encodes CASSPLEGREKLFF.

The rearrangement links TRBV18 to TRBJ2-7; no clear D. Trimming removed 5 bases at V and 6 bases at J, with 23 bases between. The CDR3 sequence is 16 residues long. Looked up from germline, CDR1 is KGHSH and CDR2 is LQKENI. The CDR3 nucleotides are TGTGCCAGCTCATCAGCGCACGGATCAACGAAAGGCGAGCAGTACTTC. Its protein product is CASSSAHGSTKGEQYF.